These T cell receptor beta chains were read from a single sample in a study of T cell responses to AZD1222 COVID-19 vaccine. The data were produced by immunoSEQ multiplex PCR, yet TCRdb's version contains in-frame clones alone and is incomplete. The table lists roughly 130,000 clones, approximately 90% of them singletons. Sequenced material: peripheral blood, taken on day 0 of AZD1222 vaccination. These receptors were obtained from an adult in good health. The conserved cysteine and the conserved F or W are not part of the CDR3 here. The order of the fields is V gene, J gene, CDR3 protein.

v_call: TRBV12-3/TRBV12-4
j_call: TRBJ1-1
cdr3_aa: ASSFSTEAF

v_call: TRBV12-5
j_call: TRBJ2-3
cdr3_aa: ASGFTGATDTQY

v_call: TRBV7-9
j_call: TRBJ1-6
cdr3_aa: ASSLGTGGSPLH

v_call: TRBV9
j_call: TRBJ1-1
cdr3_aa: ASSVALDTEAF

v_call: TRBV11-2
j_call: TRBJ2-3
cdr3_aa: ASSTRWASGGPTDTQY

v_call: TRBV6-5
j_call: TRBJ2-7
cdr3_aa: ATDVGNLEQY

v_call: TRBV18
j_call: TRBJ1-2
cdr3_aa: ASSRDRVYGYT

v_call: TRBV11-2
j_call: TRBJ2-5
cdr3_aa: ASSPRTGIETQY

v_call: TRBV18
j_call: TRBJ1-2
cdr3_aa: ASSPLREYGYT

v_call: TRBV11-1
j_call: TRBJ2-3
cdr3_aa: ASSNAGDTQY

v_call: TRBV7-9
j_call: TRBJ1-1
cdr3_aa: ASSLEPTEAF

v_call: TRBV14
j_call: TRBJ2-1
cdr3_aa: ASSQPGVGTAADEQF